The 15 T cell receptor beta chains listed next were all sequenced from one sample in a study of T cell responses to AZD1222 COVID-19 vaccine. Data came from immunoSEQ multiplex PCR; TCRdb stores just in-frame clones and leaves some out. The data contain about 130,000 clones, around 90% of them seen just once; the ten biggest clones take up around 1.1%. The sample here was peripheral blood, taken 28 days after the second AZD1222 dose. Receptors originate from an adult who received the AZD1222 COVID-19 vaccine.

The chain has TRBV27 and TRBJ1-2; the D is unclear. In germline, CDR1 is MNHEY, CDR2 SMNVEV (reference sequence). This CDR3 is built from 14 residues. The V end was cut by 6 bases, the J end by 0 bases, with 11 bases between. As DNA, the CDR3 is TGTGCCAGCAGGGGGAGTGGAGCTAACTATGGCTACACCTTC. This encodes CASRGSGANYGYTF.

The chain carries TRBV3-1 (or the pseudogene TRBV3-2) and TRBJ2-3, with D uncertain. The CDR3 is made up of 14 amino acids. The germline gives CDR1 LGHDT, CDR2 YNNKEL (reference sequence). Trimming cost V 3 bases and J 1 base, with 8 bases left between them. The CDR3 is CASSHSLGTDTQYF. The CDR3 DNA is TGTGCCAGCAGCCACTCCTTGGGCACAGATACGCAGTATTTT.

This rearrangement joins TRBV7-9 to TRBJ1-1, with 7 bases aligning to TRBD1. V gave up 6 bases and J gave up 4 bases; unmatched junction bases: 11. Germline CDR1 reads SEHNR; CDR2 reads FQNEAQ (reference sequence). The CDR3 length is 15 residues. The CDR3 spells CASSPRQGGSTEAFF. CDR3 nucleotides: TGTGCCAGCAGTCCTAGACAGGGAGGGAGCACTGAAGCTTTCTTT. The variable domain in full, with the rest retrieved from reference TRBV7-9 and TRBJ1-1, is DTGVSQNPRHKITKRGQNVTFRCDPISEHNRLYWYRQTLGQGPEFLTYFQNEAQLEKSRLLSDRFSAERPKGSFSTLEIQRTEQGDSAMYLCASSPRQGGSTEAFFGQGTRLTVV.

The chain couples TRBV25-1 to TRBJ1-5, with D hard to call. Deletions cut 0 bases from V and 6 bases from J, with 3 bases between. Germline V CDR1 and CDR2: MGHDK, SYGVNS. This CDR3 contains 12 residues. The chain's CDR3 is CASSEYGQPQHF. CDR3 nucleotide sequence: TGTGCCAGCAGTGAATATGGTCAGCCCCAGCATTTT.

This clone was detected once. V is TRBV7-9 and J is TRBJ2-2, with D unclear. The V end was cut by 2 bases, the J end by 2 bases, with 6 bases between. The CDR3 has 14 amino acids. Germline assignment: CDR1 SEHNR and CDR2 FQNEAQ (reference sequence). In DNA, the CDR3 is TGTGCCAGCAGCTTAAATATTAACACCGGGGAGCTGTTTTTT. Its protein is CASSLNINTGELFF.

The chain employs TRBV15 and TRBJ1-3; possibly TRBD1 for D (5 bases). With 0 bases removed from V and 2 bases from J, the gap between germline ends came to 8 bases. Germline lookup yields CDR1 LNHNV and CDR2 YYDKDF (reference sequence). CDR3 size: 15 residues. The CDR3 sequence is CATSRDKGAGNTIYF. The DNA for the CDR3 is TGTGCCACCAGCAGAGATAAAGGGGCTGGAAACACCATATATTTT. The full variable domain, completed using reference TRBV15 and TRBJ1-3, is DAMVIQNPRYQVTQFGKPVTLSCSQTLNHNVMYWYQQKSSQAPKLLFHYYDKDFNNEADTPDNFQSRRPNTSFCFLDIRSPGLGDTAMYLCATSRDKGAGNTIYFGEGSWLTVV.

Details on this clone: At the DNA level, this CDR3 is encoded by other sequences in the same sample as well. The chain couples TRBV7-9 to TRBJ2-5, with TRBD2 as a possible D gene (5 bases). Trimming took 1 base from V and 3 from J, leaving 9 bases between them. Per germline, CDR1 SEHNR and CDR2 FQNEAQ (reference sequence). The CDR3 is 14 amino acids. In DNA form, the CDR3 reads TGTGCCAGCAGCTTAGTACCGGGGAAAGAGACCCAGTACTTC. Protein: CASSLVPGKETQYF.

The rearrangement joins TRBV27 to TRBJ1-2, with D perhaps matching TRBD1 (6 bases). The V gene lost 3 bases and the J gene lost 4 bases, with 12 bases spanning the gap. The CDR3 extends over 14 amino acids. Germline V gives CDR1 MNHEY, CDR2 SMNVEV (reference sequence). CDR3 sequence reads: CASSLTGRAYGYTF. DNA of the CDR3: TGTGCCAGCAGTTTGACAGGAAGAGCCTATGGCTACACCTTC.

CDR3 DNA: TGTGCCAGCAGTTACTCGACAGGGGCTAGCCACGAGCAGTACTTC. Translated, it gives CASSYSTGASHEQYF. The chain is built from TRBV6-5 and TRBJ2-7, with 8 bases identical to TRBD1. With 0 bases clipped from V and 5 bases from J, the junction kept 6 bases outside the gene matches. The CDR3 consists of 15 residues. In germline, CDR1 is MNHEY, CDR2 SVGAGI.

CDR3 nucleotide sequence: TGTGCCAGCAGCTTGCTGACAGGGGCTGGAAACACCATATATTTT. Translating gives CASSLLTGAGNTIYF. V is TRBV11-3 and J is TRBJ1-3, with TRBD1 identical over 8 bases. Trimming removed 3 bases from V and 2 bases from J; junction bases left unmatched: 3. This CDR3 is 15 amino acids long. Germline assignment: CDR1 SGHNT and CDR2 YENEEA.

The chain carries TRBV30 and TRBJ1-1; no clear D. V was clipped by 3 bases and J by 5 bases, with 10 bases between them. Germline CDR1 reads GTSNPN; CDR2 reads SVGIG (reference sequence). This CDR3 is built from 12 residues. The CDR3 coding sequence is TGTGCCTGGAGCGAAGGAGGGACTGAAGCTTTCTTT. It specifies CAWSEGGTEAFF.

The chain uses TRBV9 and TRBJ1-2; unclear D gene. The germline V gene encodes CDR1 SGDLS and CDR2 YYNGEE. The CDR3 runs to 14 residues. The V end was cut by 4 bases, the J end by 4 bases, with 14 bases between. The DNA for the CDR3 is TGTGCCAGCAGCCAGAGTGGAGGACTCTATGGCTACACCTTC. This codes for CASSQSGGLYGYTF.

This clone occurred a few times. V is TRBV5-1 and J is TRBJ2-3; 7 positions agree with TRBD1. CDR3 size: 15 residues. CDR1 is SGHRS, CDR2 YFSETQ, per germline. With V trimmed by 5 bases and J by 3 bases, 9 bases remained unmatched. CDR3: CASREVTGSTDTQYF. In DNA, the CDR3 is TGCGCCAGCAGAGAAGTGACAGGGTCAACAGATACGCAGTATTTT.

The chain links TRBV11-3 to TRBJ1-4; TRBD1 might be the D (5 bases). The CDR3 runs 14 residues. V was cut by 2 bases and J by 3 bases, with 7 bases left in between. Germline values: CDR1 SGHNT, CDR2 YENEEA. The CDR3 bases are TGTGCCAGCAGCTTATCCAGGGCTAATGAAAAACTGTTTTTT. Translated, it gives CASSLSRANEKLFF.

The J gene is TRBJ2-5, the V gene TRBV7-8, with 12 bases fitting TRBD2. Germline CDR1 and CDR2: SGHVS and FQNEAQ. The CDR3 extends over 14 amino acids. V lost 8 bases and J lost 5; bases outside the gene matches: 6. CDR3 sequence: CASVLAGGGETQYF. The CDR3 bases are TGTGCCAGCGTACTAGCGGGGGGCGGGGAGACCCAGTACTTC. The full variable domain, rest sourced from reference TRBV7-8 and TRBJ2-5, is GAGVSQSPRYKVAKRGQDVALRCDPISGHVSLFWYQQALGQGPEFLTYFQNEAQLDKSGLPSDRFFAERPEGSVSTLKIQRTQQEDSAVYLCASVLAGGGETQYFGPGTRLLVL.